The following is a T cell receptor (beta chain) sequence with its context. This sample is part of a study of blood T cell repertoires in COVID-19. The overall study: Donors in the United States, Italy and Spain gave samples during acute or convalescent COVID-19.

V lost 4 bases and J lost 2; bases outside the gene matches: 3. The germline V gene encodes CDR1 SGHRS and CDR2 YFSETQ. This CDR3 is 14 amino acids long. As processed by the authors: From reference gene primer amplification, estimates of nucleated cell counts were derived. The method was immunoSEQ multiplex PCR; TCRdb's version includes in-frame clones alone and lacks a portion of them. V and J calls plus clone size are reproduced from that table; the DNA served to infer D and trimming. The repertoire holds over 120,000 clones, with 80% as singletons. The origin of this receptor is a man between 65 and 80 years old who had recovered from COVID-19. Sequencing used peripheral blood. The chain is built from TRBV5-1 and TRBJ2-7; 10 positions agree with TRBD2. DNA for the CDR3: TGCGCCAGCAGCGCGGGACTAGCGCCCTACGAGCAGTACTTC. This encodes CASSAGLAPYEQYF. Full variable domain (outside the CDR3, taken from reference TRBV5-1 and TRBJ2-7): KAGVTQTPRYLIKTRGQQVTLSCSPISGHRSVSWYQQTPGQGLQFLFEYFSETQRNKGNFPGRFSGRQFSNSRSEMNVSTLELGDSALYLCASSAGLAPYEQYFGPGTRLTVT.